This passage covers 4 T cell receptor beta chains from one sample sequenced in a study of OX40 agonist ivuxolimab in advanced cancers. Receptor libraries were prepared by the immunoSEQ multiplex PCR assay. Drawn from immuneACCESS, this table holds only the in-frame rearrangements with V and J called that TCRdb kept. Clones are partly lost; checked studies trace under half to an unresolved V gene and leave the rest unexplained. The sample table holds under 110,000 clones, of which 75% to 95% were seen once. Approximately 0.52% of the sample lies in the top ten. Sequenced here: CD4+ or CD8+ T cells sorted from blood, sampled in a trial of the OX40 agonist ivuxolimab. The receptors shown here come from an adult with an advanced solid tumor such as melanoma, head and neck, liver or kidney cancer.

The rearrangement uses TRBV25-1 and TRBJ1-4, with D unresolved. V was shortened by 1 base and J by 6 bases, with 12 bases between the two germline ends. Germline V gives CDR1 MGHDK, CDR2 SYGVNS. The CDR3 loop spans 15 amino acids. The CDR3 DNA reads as TGTGCCAGCAGTGAATCGGTCCTTCGAGATGAAAAACTGTTTTTT. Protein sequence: CASSESVLRDEKLFF.

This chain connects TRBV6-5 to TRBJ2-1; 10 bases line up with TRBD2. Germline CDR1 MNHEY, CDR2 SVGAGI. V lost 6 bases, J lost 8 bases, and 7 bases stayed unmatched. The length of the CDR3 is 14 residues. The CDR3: CASRKRGGFDEQFF. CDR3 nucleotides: TGTGCCAGCAGGAAGCGGGGGGGTTTTGATGAGCAGTTCTTC.

The CDR3, as DNA: TGTGCCTGGGCTACGGAGGGGGCAGGTAATTCACCCCTCCACTTT. Its translation is CAWATEGAGNSPLHF. The genes are TRBV30 and TRBJ1-6; 7 bases line up with TRBD1. V shed 5 bases, J shed 6 bases, and the junction held 10 bases outside the gene matches. The CDR3 runs 15 residues. Germline V gives CDR1 GTSNPN, CDR2 SVGIG (reference sequence).

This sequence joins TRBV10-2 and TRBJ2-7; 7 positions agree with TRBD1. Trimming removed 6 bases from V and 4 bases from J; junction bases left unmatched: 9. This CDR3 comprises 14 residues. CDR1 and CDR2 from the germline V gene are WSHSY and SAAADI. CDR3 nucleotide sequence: TGCGCCAGCAGAACCCCTCAGGGGGTATACGAGCAGTACTTC. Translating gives CASRTPQGVYEQYF.